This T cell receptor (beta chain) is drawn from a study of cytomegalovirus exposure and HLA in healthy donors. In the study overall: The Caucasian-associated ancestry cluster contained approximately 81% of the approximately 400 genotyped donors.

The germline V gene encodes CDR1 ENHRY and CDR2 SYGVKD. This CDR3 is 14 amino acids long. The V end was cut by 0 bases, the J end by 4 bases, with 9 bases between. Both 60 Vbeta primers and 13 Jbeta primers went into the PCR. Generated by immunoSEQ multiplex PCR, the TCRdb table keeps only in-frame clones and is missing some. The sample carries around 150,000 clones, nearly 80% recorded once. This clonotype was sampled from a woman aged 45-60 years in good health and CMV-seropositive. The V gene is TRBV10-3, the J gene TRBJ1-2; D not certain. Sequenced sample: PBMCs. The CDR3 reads CAISESRDSYGYTF. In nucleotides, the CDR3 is TGTGCCATCAGTGAGTCGAGGGATTCCTATGGCTACACCTTC.